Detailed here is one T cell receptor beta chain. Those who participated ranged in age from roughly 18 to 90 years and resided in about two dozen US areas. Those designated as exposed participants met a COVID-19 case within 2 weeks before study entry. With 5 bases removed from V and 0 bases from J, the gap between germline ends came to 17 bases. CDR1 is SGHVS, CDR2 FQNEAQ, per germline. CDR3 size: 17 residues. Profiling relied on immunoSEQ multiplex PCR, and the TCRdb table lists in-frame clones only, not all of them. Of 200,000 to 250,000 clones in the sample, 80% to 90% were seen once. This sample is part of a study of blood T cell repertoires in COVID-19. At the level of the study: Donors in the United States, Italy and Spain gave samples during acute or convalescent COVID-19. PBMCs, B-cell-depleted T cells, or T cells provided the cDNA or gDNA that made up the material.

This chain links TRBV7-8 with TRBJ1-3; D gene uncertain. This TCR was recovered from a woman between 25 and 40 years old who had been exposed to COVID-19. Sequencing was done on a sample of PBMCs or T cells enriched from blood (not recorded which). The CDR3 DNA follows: TGTGCCAGCAGCGTCAGACGGGTCCCGAGCTCTGGAAACACCATATATTTT. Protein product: CASSVRRVPSSGNTIYF.